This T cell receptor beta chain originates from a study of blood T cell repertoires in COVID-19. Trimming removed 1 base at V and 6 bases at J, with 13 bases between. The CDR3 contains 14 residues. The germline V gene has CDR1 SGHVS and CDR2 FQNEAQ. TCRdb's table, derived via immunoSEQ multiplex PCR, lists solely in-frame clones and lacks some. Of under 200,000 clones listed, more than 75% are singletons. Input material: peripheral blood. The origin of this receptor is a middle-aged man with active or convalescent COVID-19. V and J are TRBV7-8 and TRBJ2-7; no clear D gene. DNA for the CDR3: TGTGCCAGCAGCTTAGGAGCTCGCGGCGGCGAGCAGTACTTC. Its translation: CASSLGARGGEQYF.